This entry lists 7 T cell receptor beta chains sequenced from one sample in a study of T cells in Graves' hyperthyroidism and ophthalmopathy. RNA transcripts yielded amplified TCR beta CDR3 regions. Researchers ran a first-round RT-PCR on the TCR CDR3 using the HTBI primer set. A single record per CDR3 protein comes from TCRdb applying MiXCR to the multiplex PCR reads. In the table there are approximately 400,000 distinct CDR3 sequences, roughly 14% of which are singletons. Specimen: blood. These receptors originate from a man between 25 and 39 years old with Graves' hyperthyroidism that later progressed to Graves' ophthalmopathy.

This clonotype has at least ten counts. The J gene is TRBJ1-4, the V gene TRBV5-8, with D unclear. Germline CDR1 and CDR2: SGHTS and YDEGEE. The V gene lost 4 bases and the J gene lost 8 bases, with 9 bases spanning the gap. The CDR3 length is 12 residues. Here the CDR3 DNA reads TGTGCCAGCAGCCCCATGGGCGAAAAACTGTTTTTT. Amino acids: CASSPMGEKLFF.

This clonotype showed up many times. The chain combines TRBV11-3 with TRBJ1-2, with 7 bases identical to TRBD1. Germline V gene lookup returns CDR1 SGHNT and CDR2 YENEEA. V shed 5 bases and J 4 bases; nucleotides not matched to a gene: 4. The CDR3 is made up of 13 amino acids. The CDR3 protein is CASSPGQTYGYTF. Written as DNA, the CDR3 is TGTGCCAGCAGCCCGGGACAGACCTATGGCTACACCTTC. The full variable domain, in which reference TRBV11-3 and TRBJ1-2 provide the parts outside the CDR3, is EAGVVQSPRYKIIEKKQPVAFWCNPISGHNTLYWYLQNLGQGPELLIRYENEEAVDDSQLPKDRFSAERLKGVDSTLKIQPAELGDSAVYLCASSPGQTYGYTFGSGTRLTVV.

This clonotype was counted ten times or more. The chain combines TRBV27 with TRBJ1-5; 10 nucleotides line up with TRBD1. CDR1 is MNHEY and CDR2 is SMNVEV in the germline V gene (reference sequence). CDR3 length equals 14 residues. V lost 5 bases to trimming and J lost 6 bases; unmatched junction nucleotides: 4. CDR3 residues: CASSPGQGRQPQHF. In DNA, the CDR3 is TGTGCCAGCAGTCCGGGACAGGGGCGTCAGCCCCAGCATTTT.

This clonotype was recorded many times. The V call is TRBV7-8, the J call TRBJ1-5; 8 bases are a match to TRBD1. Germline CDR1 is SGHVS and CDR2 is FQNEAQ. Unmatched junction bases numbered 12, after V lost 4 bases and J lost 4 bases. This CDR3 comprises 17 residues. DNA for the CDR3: TGTGCCAGCAGCTCCGCTCCGGCTCAGGGGGCAAATCAGCCCCAGCATTTT. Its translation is CASSSAPAQGANQPQHF.

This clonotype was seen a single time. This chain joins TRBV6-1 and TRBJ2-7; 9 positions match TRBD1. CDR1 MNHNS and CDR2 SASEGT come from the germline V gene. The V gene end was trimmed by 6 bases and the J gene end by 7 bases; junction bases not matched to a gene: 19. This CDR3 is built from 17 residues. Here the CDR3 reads CASSEFFGQGLTREQYF. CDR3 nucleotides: TGTGCCAGCAGCGAATTTTTCGGACAGGGGTTGACTCGGGAGCAGTACTTC.

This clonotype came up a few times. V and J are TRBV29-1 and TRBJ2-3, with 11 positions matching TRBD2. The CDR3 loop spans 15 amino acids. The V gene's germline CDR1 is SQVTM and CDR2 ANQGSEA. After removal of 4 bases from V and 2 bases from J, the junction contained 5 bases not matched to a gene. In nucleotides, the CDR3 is TGCAGCGTTGCGGCTAGCGGGGGGACCACAGATACGCAGTATTTT. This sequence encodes CSVAASGGTTDTQYF.

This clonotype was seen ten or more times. Here the CDR3 DNA reads TGTGCCAGCAGCGTAGGCAATAGGAAGGGCGAGCAGTACTTC. Translation: CASSVGNRKGEQYF. This chain uses TRBV9 with TRBJ2-7, with unresolved D. The CDR3 contains 14 residues. CDR1 and CDR2 from the germline V gene are SGDLS and YYNGEE. Deletions cut 0 bases from V and 6 bases from J, with 13 bases between. The full variable domain, its missing parts supplied by reference TRBV9 and TRBJ2-7, is DSGVTQTPKHLITATGQRVTLRCSPRSGDLSVYWYQQSLDQGLQFLIQYYNGEERAKGNILERFSAQQFPDLHSELNLSSLELGDSALYFCASSVGNRKGEQYFGPGTRLTVT.